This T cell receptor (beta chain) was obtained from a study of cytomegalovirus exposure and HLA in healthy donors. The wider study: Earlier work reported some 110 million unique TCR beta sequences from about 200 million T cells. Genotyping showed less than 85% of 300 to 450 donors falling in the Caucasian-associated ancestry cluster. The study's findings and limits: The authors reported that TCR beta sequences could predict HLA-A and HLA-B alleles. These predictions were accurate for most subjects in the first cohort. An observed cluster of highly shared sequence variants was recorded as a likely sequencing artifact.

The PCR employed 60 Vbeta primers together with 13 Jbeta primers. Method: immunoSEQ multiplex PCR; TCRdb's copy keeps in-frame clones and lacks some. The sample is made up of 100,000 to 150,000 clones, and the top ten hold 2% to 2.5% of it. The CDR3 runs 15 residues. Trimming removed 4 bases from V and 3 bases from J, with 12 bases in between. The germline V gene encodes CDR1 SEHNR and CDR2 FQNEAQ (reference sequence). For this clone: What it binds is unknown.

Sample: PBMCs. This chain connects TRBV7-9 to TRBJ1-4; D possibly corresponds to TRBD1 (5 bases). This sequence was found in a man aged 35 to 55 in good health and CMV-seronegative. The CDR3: CASSSGGDPNEKLFF. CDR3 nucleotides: TGTGCCAGCAGCTCGGGGGGGGACCCTAATGAAAAACTGTTTTTT. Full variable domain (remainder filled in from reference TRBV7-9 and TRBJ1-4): DTGVSQNPRHKITKRGQNVTFRCDPISEHNRLYWYRQTLGQGPEFLTYFQNEAQLEKSRLLSDRFSAERPKGSFSTLEIQRTEQGDSAMYLCASSSGGDPNEKLFFGSGTQLSVL.